The text below deals with one T cell receptor (beta chain). Its antigen is currently not known. No clone much larger than this one lies a single base away; base qualities are absent. This sample is part of a study of siplizumab effects on memory and regulatory T cells (dated by TCRdb to the late 2010s). Concerning the study at large: The study examined how the anti-CD2 antibody siplizumab affects alloreactive T-cell subsets in allogeneic mixed lymphocyte reactions built from human PBMCs. Overall study outcomes, separate from this receptor: Siplizumab significantly reduced the cumulative frequency of alloreactive sequences traceable to unstimulated CD4+ memory T cells. No functional confirmation was obtained for the suppressive function of proliferating Tregs from siplizumab cultures. Unstimulated naive T cells appeared more diverse than memory T cells, and naive cells seemed to contribute substantially to the alloresponse. Of the alloreactive CD4+ clones that could be mapped, the Treg-derived share averaged roughly 73% with siplizumab compared with roughly 25% in control reactions. Because sequences below about 10^-5 frequency were poorly captured, only a minor fraction of alloreactive clones could be mapped to unstimulated subsets. About 75-97% of proliferating CD4+ or CD8+ clones could not be given a naive or memory phenotype.

V loses 4 bases of germline sequence and J loses 4 bases, and the interval between the two ends is 8 bases. From a lookup of the germline V gene (reference sequence), CDR1 and CDR2 are MNHEY and SMNVEV. From the cysteine up to the phenylalanine, the CDR3 has a length of 13 residues. Only CDR3 DNA is held: 39 bases, read in frame from base 1. Sorted unstimulated T cells and proliferating T cells recovered from mixed lymphocyte reactions underwent TCRbeta CDR3 sequencing. Fresh whole blood from nine to ten HLA-typed healthy donors was used as the source from which PBMCs were isolated. To map where alloreactive clones came from, unstimulated CD4+ non-regulatory T cells were FACS-sorted. Library method: the immunoSEQ multiplex PCR assay. Each sample had 90,000 to 100,000 TCR templates assayed by the deep sequencing platform. Genomic DNA extracted from sorted T cells was used for TCRbeta CDR3 sequencing. The study's own analysis went as follows. The R programming language was used for clonal analysis of TCRbeta CDR3 data. Alloreactive CD4+ and CD8+ clones were defined by comparing unstimulated samples with post-reaction CFSE-low samples. By matching sequences to the repertoires of sorted unstimulated Treg and non-Treg cells, each alloreactive CD4+ clone was assigned a regulatory or non-regulatory origin. This is the immuneACCESS table as TCRdb keeps it, with only in-frame sequences that have V and J called. A part of the clones is gone; compared with another copy, unresolved V genes explain less than half, and the rest is unexplained. The DNA gave D and trimming, while V, J and clone size come from that table. This sample lists 100,000 or so clones; over 90% were detected once. Approximately 1.5% of the sample rests with the top ten.

The chain links TRBV27 with TRBJ2-1; the D gene assignment is ambiguous. Sequencing was done on a sample of non-Treg CD4+ T cells sorted from blood. Reading the label with the study, this specimen's cell subset or site is: FACS-sorted unstimulated CD4+ non-regulatory T cells. The TCR was taken from a human donor in good health. The nucleotide sequence is given as TGTGCCAGCAGTTCCGGGCCTTACAATGAGCAGTTCTTC. The translation is CASSSGPYNEQFF.